What follows are 14 T cell receptor beta chains derived from one specimen sequenced in a study of CXCR3-negative and CXCR3-positive naive CD8 T cells. Findings and caveats of the study: CXCR3-positive naive cells carried more hydrophobic TRB CDR3s than CXCR3-negative ones.

The authors made the TRB cDNA libraries by 5' RACE using UMI labels. TCRdb re-called the 5' RACE reads and shows each CDR3 protein once, DNA omitted. The sample table sets out 100,000 or so distinct CDR3 sequences. These receptors' targets are unknown. The sequencing input was naive CXCR3+ CD8+ T cells from blood. The sample's subset: CD45RO-CCR7+CD27+CD95- naive CD8+ T cells expressing CXCR3 (TNR3+). The receptors here all came from a human donor in good health. Some clones in this sample may be carry-over from other donors' samples.

This rearrangement joins TRBV29-1 to TRBJ2-7; TCRdb selects TRBD1, and the lack of DNA leaves this call unchecked. Per the germline V gene, CDR1 is SQVTM and CDR2 is ANQGSEA. The CDR3 contains 12 residues. The CDR3: CSVWGADYEQYF.

The rearrangement joins TRBV20-1 to TRBJ2-2; the D call from TCRdb, TRBD1, cannot be confirmed without DNA. The CDR3 spans 15 residues. Germline CDR1 and CDR2: DFQATT and SNEGSKA (reference sequence). CDR3 amino acids: CSARDKQGNTGELFF.

The chain joins TRBV20-1 to TRBJ2-7; as DNA is missing, the TRBD1 call by TCRdb cannot be tested. Germline CDR1 reads DFQATT; CDR2 reads SNEGSKA (reference sequence). This CDR3 comprises 13 residues. The chain's CDR3 is CSARDRETYEQYF.

J is TRBJ1-1 and V is TRBV12-3 or TRBV12-4. CDR3 length: 16 residues. The CDR3 sequence is CASSLAFTPTDTEAFF.

V and J are TRBV10-3 and TRBJ2-1; the D call of TRBD2 rests on TCRdb alone, since no DNA is present to check it. The CDR3 spans 12 residues. Germline V gene data show CDR1 as ENHRY and CDR2 as SYGVKD. The CDR3 here is CAISEGAGEQFF.

The V and J genes are TRBV13 and TRBJ1-6; no DNA is available, so the TRBD1 call from TCRdb remains unchecked. Germline CDR1 reads PRHDT; CDR2 reads FYEKMQ (reference sequence). CDR3 length equals 16 residues. The CDR3 loop is CASSDRGGGTNSPLHF.

The chain employs TRBV9 and TRBJ2-3. The CDR3 runs 14 residues. The germline CDR1 and CDR2 sequences are SGDLS and YYNGEE. The CDR3 here is CASSALSGTDTQYF.

The chain couples TRBV7-7 to TRBJ1-6. Germline V gives CDR1 SSHAT, CDR2 FNYEAQ (reference sequence). CDR3 length equals 15 residues. CDR3 sequence: CASSPGVGGNSPLHF.

The V call is TRBV7-9, the J call TRBJ2-1; TCRdb's D gene call, TRBD1, goes unchecked for lack of DNA. There are 13 residues in the CDR3. Germline loops: CDR1 SEHNR, CDR2 FQNEAQ (reference sequence). The CDR3 here is CASSGTNYNEQFF. The full variable domain, rest sourced from reference TRBV7-9 and TRBJ2-1, is DTGVSQNPRHKITKRGQNVTFRCDPISEHNRLYWYRQTLGQGPEFLTYFQNEAQLEKSRLLSDRFSAERPKGSFSTLEIQRTEQGDSAMYLCASSGTNYNEQFFGPGTRLTVL.

This chain connects TRBV7-8 to TRBJ2-5; the TCRdb call, TRBD1, lacks DNA for checking. The CDR3 is 15 residues long. Germline CDR1 SGHVS, CDR2 FQNEAQ. The CDR3 loop is CASSSGQGERETQYF.

This rearrangement joins TRBV25-1 to TRBJ2-5; absent DNA, TCRdb's TRBD1 call cannot be checked. CDR1 and CDR2 (germline): MGHDK, SYGVNS. The CDR3 runs 14 residues. The chain's CDR3 is CASSEVGGQETQYF.

The genes are TRBV29-1 and TRBJ2-4; the D gene TCRdb calls, TRBD1, cannot be checked with no DNA. Germline V lookup: CDR1 SQVTM, CDR2 ANQGSEA. The CDR3 runs to 17 residues. The CDR3 spells CSVEARDPVRAKNIQYF.

The J gene is TRBJ2-3, the V gene TRBV12-3 or TRBV12-4. CDR3 size: 19 residues. CDR3: CASSPQQNATSGRTDTQYF.

The J gene is TRBJ2-4, the V gene TRBV12-3 or TRBV12-4; as DNA is missing, the TRBD2 call by TCRdb cannot be tested. The CDR3 has 19 residues. The CDR3 spells CASSPQPLGLAELPHIQYF.